The present entry profiles one T cell receptor beta chain with its context. Its antigen is currently not known. No per-base quality is available; no much larger clone lies one base away. V gives up 2 bases and J gives up 2 bases, and the segment between their germline ends measures 12 bases. Taken from the germline V gene, the CDR1 and CDR2 loops are SNHLY and FYNNEI. Counted from cysteine to phenylalanine, this CDR3 has 16 amino acids. Of the read, only the CDR3 DNA is kept; its 48 bases are in frame from base 1. The immunoSEQ Assay, a bias-controlled multiplex PCR, was used to amplify TCRbeta CDR3 regions from genomic DNA. Per the original workflow: The number of nucleated cells in each sample was estimated by amplification of reference gene primers within the assay. To quantify the absolute abundance of each unique TCRbeta CDR3 rearrangement, sequence reads were collapsed and filtered. Productive Simpson clonality was computed per sample as the square root of Simpson's diversity index over productive rearrangements. In TCRdb, the immuneACCESS table is reduced to in-frame sequences with V and J assigned. These tables do not hold every clone; where another copy was compared, an unresolved V gene accounts for under half, and the others remain unexplained. V and J calls and clone size are copied from that table; D and trimming were computed from the DNA. This sample gives a few hundred thousand clones in total; less than 90% of them show up just once. Together, the top ten hold about 5.1% of the sample.

Another Seattle source contributed samples from volunteer blood donors who had recovered from COVID-19. Whole blood was collected in K2EDTA tubes by collaborating institutions according to the institutions' own protocols. Collaborator samples were shipped for TCRbeta analysis as frozen whole blood, isolated PBMCs, or DNA extracted from either sample type. These data originate in a study of blood T cell repertoires in COVID-19 (dated by TCRdb to about 2020). The study in broad terms: The collaborator samples originated in the United States, Italy and Spain and spanned the acute and convalescent phases of COVID-19. The samples were drawn from two sources: the first 160 participants of the ongoing ImmuneRACE study, and about 1,300 subjects contributed by 6 global collaborators. Nearly every sample came with metadata listing a de-identified subject ID, COVID-19 status, age in years and sex. The material from the prospective study consisted of cDNA or gDNA derived from T cells, B-cell-depleted T cells, or PBMCs. Where available, HLA class I and class II types were taken from metadata supplied by the sample provider and were not determined by assay-based typing. The repertoires were made available in a free public database intended to serve as a resource for research on the immune response to SARS-CoV-2. Subjects who had been exposed to COVID-19, were actively infected with it, or had recovered from it provided the deeply sampled blood TCRbeta repertoires that made up the dataset. Overall study results and their limits: Clinical and demographic metadata were provided uncurated, with the amount varying by source and participant.

Sequencing used peripheral blood. The chain is made from TRBV2 and TRBJ2-2, and possibly TRBD2, on 6 matching bases. The clonotype was recovered from a woman between 55 and 75 years old who had recovered from COVID-19. The CDR3 here reads CASSENWRANTGELFF. The nucleotides are TGTGCCAGCAGTGAAAACTGGAGGGCCAACACCGGGGAGCTGTTTTTT.